One and the same sample provided the 18 T cell receptor beta chains below, sequenced in a study of cytomegalovirus exposure and HLA in healthy donors. The table came from immunoSEQ multiplex PCR; TCRdb's copy has only in-frame clones and leaves some out. The sample has under 85,000 clones; 90% to 95% are singletons. Input material: PBMCs. All receptors derive from a man younger than 30 in good health and CMV-seropositive.

The chain carries TRBV7-9 and TRBJ2-2; tentative D call: TRBD1 (5 bases). Germline V CDR1 and CDR2: SEHNR, FQNEAQ (reference sequence). The V and J ends lost 7 bases and 0 bases respectively, with 12 bases between them. This CDR3 contains 15 residues. The CDR3 DNA is TGTGCCAGCATTCAGGGTAGACCGAACACCGGGGAGCTGTTTTTT. This translates into CASIQGRPNTGELFF. Combining the CDR3 with reference TRBV7-9 and TRBJ2-2 gives the whole variable domain DTGVSQNPRHKITKRGQNVTFRCDPISEHNRLYWYRQTLGQGPEFLTYFQNEAQLEKSRLLSDRFSAERPKGSFSTLEIQRTEQGDSAMYLCASIQGRPNTGELFFGEGSRLTVL.

Only one count was recorded for this clone. V gene TRBV18 combines with J gene TRBJ1-2; 11 bases are shared with TRBD1. The CDR3 runs to 15 residues. Germline values: CDR1 KGHSH, CDR2 LQKENI. After removal of 5 bases from V and 4 bases from J, the junction contained 6 bases not matched to a gene. The CDR3 is CASSTGQGVGYGYTF. The CDR3 DNA sequence: TGTGCCAGCTCAACGGGACAGGGGGTCGGCTATGGCTACACCTTC. Full variable domain (outside the CDR3, taken from reference TRBV18 and TRBJ1-2): NAGVMQNPRHLVRRRGQEARLRCSPMKGHSHVYWYRQLPEEGLKFMVYLQKENIIDESGMPKERFSAEFPKEGPSILRIQQVVRGDSAAYFCASSTGQGVGYGYTFGSGTRLTVV.

This clone appeared once. V gene TRBV15 combines with J gene TRBJ2-7, with unresolved D. The CDR3 has 17 amino acids. The ends were cut back, 0 bases at V and 0 bases at J, with 15 bases in the middle. Germline lookup yields CDR1 LNHNV and CDR2 YYDKDF (reference sequence). The chain's CDR3 is CATSRDLIEATSYEQYF. CDR3 DNA sequence: TGTGCCACCAGCAGAGATCTTATCGAGGCTACCTCCTACGAGCAGTACTTC.

The chain combines TRBV20-1 with TRBJ2-1; D call uncertain. CDR1 and CDR2 (germline): DFQATT, SNEGSKA (reference sequence). The CDR3 is made up of 10 amino acids. Trimming took 4 bases from V and 10 from J, leaving 8 bases between them. In nucleotides, the CDR3 is TGCAGTGCTACAACTTTGGAGCAGTTCTTC. Protein sequence: CSATTLEQFF.

This chain links TRBV7-3 with TRBJ2-3; no clear D gene. This CDR3 spans 14 amino acids. CDR1 SGHTA and CDR2 FQGTGA come from the germline V gene. V lost 1 base, J lost 4 bases, and 9 bases lay in between. CDR3 region: CASSLIAVADTQYF. CDR3 nucleotides: TGTGCCAGCAGCTTAATTGCCGTAGCAGATACGCAGTATTTT.

The gene calls are TRBV5-1 and TRBJ1-2, with 8 bases lining up with TRBD1. The CDR3 is 15 amino acids. Germline loops: CDR1 SGHRS, CDR2 YFSETQ. V trimming: 1 base; J trimming: 4 bases; junction bases outside the gene matches: 6. The CDR3 reads CASSLFATGGYGYTF. The CDR3, as DNA: TGCGCCAGCAGCTTGTTCGCCACAGGGGGCTATGGCTACACCTTC.

This chain joins TRBV5-1 and TRBJ1-1; 7 bases match TRBD1. The CDR3 consists of 15 residues. Germline assignment: CDR1 SGHRS and CDR2 YFSETQ. V dropped 3 bases and J dropped 5; count of bases not matched to a gene: 10. CDR3: CASSSGQVGATEAFF. The CDR3 DNA is TGCGCCAGCAGCTCCGGACAGGTAGGGGCGACTGAAGCTTTCTTT.

The CDR3 coding sequence is TGTGCCAGCAGCTTAGTTCCCGGACTAGCATCCTACGAGCAGTACTTC. Translating gives CASSLVPGLASYEQYF. The chain uses TRBV7-6 and TRBJ2-7, with 8 bases lining up with TRBD2. Germline CDR1 reads SGHVS; CDR2 reads FNYEAQ. The CDR3 is 16 residues long. Losses at the gene ends were 1 base for V and 1 base for J; bases not matched to a gene: 6.

The gene calls are TRBV2 and TRBJ1-2; D is unclear. The CDR3 loop spans 13 amino acids. Germline V gene sequence: CDR1 SNHLY, CDR2 FYNNEI. The ends were cut back, 1 base at V and 5 bases at J, with 8 bases in the middle. CDR3 loop: CASSEGGVYGYTF. CDR3 coding DNA: TGTGCCAGCAGTGAAGGAGGAGTGTATGGCTACACCTTC.

V and J are TRBV29-1 and TRBJ1-1; the match to TRBD1 covers 12 bases. V shed 6 bases and J 8 bases; nucleotides not matched to a gene: 7. Germline values: CDR1 SQVTM, CDR2 ANQGSEA. This CDR3 is built from 13 residues. The CDR3 DNA sequence: TGCAGCGTGGTGGGACAGGGGGCGCAGGAAGCTTTCTTT. This sequence encodes CSVVGQGAQEAFF. Looking up the rest from reference TRBV29-1 and TRBJ1-1 gives the full variable domain: SAVISQKPSRDICQRGTSLTIQCQVDSQVTMMFWYRQQPGQSLTLIATANQGSEATYESGFVIDKFPISRPNLTFSTLTVSNMSPEDSSIYLCSVVGQGAQEAFFGQGTRLTVV.

The chain joins TRBV2 to TRBJ2-1, with D possibly being TRBD2 (5 bases). In germline, CDR1 is SNHLY, CDR2 FYNNEI. Trimming shortened V by 7 bases and J by 4 bases, and 17 bases separated the two germline ends. The CDR3 is made up of 15 amino acids. CDR3 DNA sequence: TGTGCCAGCACCGTAGGAGGCAGCACTTACAATGAGCAGTTCTTC. It encodes CASTVGGSTYNEQFF.

The chain has TRBV9 and TRBJ2-1; 8 bases are shared with TRBD1. Germline CDR1 SGDLS, CDR2 YYNGEE. This CDR3 region has 17 residues. V lost 0 bases and J lost 13; bases outside the gene matches: 18. The CDR3 sequence: CASSVEDREGWGTSQFF. The DNA for the CDR3 is TGTGCCAGCAGCGTAGAGGACAGGGAAGGTTGGGGGACCTCACAGTTCTTC.

The chain carries TRBV9 and TRBJ2-4; 8 bases agree with TRBD1. J gave up 6 bases and V 1 base, and 9 bases lay outside the gene matches. The CDR3 is 16 amino acids. Germline loops: CDR1 SGDLS, CDR2 YYNGEE. DNA for the CDR3: TGTGCCAGCAGCGTATCCGGACAGGGCCATACAAACATTCAGTACTTC. Translating gives CASSVSGQGHTNIQYF.

The rearrangement links TRBV9 to TRBJ2-2; 9 nucleotides line up with TRBD2. V shed 1 base and J 4 bases; nucleotides not matched to a gene: 2. The CDR3 has 15 residues. CDR1 is SGDLS, CDR2 YYNGEE, per germline. CDR3 residues: CASSVLAGTTGELFF. As DNA, the CDR3 is TGTGCCAGCAGCGTACTAGCGGGAACCACCGGGGAGCTGTTTTTT. Complete variable domain (other parts from reference TRBV9 and TRBJ2-2): DSGVTQTPKHLITATGQRVTLRCSPRSGDLSVYWYQQSLDQGLQFLIQYYNGEERAKGNILERFSAQQFPDLHSELNLSSLELGDSALYFCASSVLAGTTGELFFGEGSRLTVL.

This chain connects TRBV2 to TRBJ2-5, with TRBD1 matching 7 bases. There are 14 residues in the CDR3. In germline, CDR1 is SNHLY, CDR2 FYNNEI. Trimming at V came to 8 bases and at J to 3 bases, leaving 9 bases not matched to a gene. CDR3 in amino acids: CASVDWDREETQYF. The CDR3 nucleotides read TGTGCCAGCGTCGATTGGGACAGAGAAGAGACCCAGTACTTC.

This clone was seen a single time. This chain links TRBV5-1 with TRBJ2-2, with 7 positions matching TRBD1. The CDR3 loop spans 15 amino acids. The germline CDR1 and CDR2 sequences are SGHRS and YFSETQ. The ends lost 0 bases at V and 5 bases at J; junction bases unmatched: 4. CDR3 sequence reads: CASSLAPGGTGELFF. For the CDR3, the DNA is TGCGCCAGCAGCTTGGCCCCAGGGGGAACCGGGGAGCTGTTTTTT.

V is TRBV4-2 and J is TRBJ2-1; a weak D match, TRBD2 (7 bases). This CDR3 comprises 17 residues. The V end lost 0 bases, the J end lost 8 bases, and 20 bases lay between the germline ends. CDR1 LGHNA and CDR2 YNFKEQ come from the germline V gene. For the CDR3, the DNA is TGTGCCAGCAGCCAAGATGCCCTCTTAGGGAGGGGGGATGAGCAGTTCTTC. It encodes CASSQDALLGRGDEQFF.

This rearrangement joins TRBV9 to TRBJ1-4; possible D gene TRBD1, 5 bases. Trimming removed 4 bases from V and 8 bases from J, with 18 bases in between. Germline V gives CDR1 SGDLS, CDR2 YYNGEE. This CDR3 is built from 15 residues. CDR3 coding DNA: TGTGCCAGCAGCTCGACCGGGACTCCGGGGGAAAAACTGTTTTTT. Protein: CASSSTGTPGEKLFF.